This TCR beta chain appears in the sequencing data of a study of cytomegalovirus exposure and HLA in healthy donors. CDR1 and CDR2 from the germline V gene are SGDLS and YYNGEE. V lost 0 bases and J lost 1; bases outside the gene matches: 4. The CDR3 extends over 17 amino acids. Measured with immunoSEQ multiplex PCR; TCRdb has only the in-frame clones, and not every one. The data hold 70,000 or so clones, with around 94% observed a single time. Source material: PBMCs. V is TRBV9 and J is TRBJ2-5; 12 nucleotides match TRBD2. This receptor was obtained from a woman younger than 35 in good health and CMV-seropositive. The CDR3 loop is CASSVAASGGAQETQYF. CDR3 nucleotides: TGTGCCAGCAGCGTAGCGGCTAGCGGGGGGGCCCAAGAGACCCAGTACTTC.